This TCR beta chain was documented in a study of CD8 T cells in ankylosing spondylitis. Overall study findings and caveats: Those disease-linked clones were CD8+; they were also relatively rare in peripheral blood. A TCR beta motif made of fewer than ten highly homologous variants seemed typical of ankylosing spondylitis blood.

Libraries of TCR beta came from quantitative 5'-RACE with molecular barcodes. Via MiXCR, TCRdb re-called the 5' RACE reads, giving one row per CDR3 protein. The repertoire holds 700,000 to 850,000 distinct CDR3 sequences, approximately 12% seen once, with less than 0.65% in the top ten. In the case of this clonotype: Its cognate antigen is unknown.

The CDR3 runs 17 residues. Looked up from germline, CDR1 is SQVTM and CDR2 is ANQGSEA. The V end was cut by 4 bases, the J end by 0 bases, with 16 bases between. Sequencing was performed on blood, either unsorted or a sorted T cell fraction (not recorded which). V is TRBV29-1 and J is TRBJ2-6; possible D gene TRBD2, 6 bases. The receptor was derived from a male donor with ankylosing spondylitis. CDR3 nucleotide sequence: TGCAGCGTTGTAAATGGGAGCGGGTTCTCTGGGGCCAACGTCCTGACTTTC. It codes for CSVVNGSGFSGANVLTF.